Below, one T cell receptor beta chain is given with its context. The antigen remains unidentified. This entry comes from a study of cytomegalovirus exposure and HLA in healthy donors. Study-level findings and limits: A classifier reportedly called cytomegalovirus status with high sensitivity and specificity.

Use of 60 Vbeta and 13 Jbeta primers characterized the PCR. The method was immunoSEQ multiplex PCR; TCRdb's version includes in-frame clones alone and lacks a portion of them. Among a few hundred thousand clones listed, over 60% were seen once. V shed 1 base and J shed 1 base, with 13 bases lying between them. The CDR3 spans 16 residues. Germline V gene sequence: CDR1 SEHNR, CDR2 FQNEAQ (reference sequence). Healthy bone marrow donors formed the donor group. The chain has TRBV7-9 and TRBJ2-5; a possible D gene is TRBD2 (5 bases). The receptor's source is a man in his forties in good health and CMV-seronegative. The specimen was PBMCs. Written as DNA, the CDR3 is TGTGCCAGCAGCTTAGGAGTGCGGGTCGGCCAAGAGACCCAGTACTTC. Translation gives CASSLGVRVGQETQYF.